These T cell receptor beta chains were read from a single sample in a study of follicular helper T cells after annual influenza vaccination. The table came from immunoSEQ multiplex PCR; TCRdb's copy has only in-frame clones and leaves some out. The sample consists of roughly 9,700 clones, approximately 82% of them appearing once. The material was CXCR5- memory CD4+ T cells sorted from blood, obtained 7 days after influenza vaccination. All receptors come from an adult who received the influenza vaccine. CDR3s include the opening cysteine and the closing phenylalanine or tryptophan. Fields, in order: clone size, V gene, D gene, J gene, CDR3 DNA, CDR3 protein. A D gene is named only where the DNA matches it firmly. The size field is filled for only some rows; it gives once, few, many or a size class.

clone_size: few; v_call: TRBV11-2; d_call: NA; j_call: TRBJ1-6; cdr3_nt: TGTGCCAGCAGCTTAAGGATTGGGGAGGGATCACCCCTCCACTTT; cdr3_aa: CASSLRIGEGSPLHF
clone_size: NA; v_call: TRBV7-9; d_call: NA; j_call: TRBJ1-1; cdr3_nt: TGTGCCAGCAGCTTAGAGGCTGCCGGGGCTGAAGCTTTCTTT; cdr3_aa: CASSLEAAGAEAFF
clone_size: few; v_call: TRBV7-9; d_call: NA; j_call: TRBJ2-7; cdr3_nt: TGTGCCAGCAGCTCCGACCGCTCGCAGGAGGGCAGGGACGGATACGAGCAGTACTTC; cdr3_aa: CASSSDRSQEGRDGYEQYF
clone_size: NA; v_call: TRBV11-2; d_call: NA; j_call: TRBJ2-3; cdr3_nt: TGTGCCAGCAGCTTAATGGGGACAGATACGCAGTATTTT; cdr3_aa: CASSLMGTDTQYF
clone_size: NA; v_call: TRBV11-2; d_call: NA; j_call: TRBJ2-5; cdr3_nt: TGTGCCAGCAGCTTAGTGGGGAGTCAGACCCAGTACTTC; cdr3_aa: CASSLVGSQTQYF
clone_size: NA; v_call: TRBV2; d_call: NA; j_call: TRBJ1-1; cdr3_nt: TGTGCCAGCACCTTCCGCCTTCCGACAGGCGCACAGATATACACTGAAGCTTTCTTT; cdr3_aa: CASTFRLPTGAQIYTEAFF
clone_size: NA; v_call: TRBV14; d_call: NA; j_call: TRBJ2-1; cdr3_nt: TGTGCCAGCAGCCAGGCGTGGCATACCCGCAATGAGCAGTTCTTC; cdr3_aa: CASSQAWHTRNEQFF
clone_size: NA; v_call: TRBV11-2; d_call: NA; j_call: TRBJ1-1; cdr3_nt: TGTGCCAGCAGCCCCAGAGTGGGGAACACTGAAGCTTTCTTT; cdr3_aa: CASSPRVGNTEAFF
clone_size: NA; v_call: TRBV15; d_call: NA; j_call: TRBJ2-5; cdr3_nt: TGTGCCACCAGCAGAGATATCAGAGAGACCCAGTACTTC; cdr3_aa: CATSRDIRETQYF
clone_size: NA; v_call: TRBV7-2; d_call: TRBD2; j_call: TRBJ2-3; cdr3_nt: TGTGCCAGCAGCTACCTTAGCGGGGGAAGGACAGATACGCAGTATTTT; cdr3_aa: CASSYLSGGRTDTQYF
clone_size: NA; v_call: TRBV5-1; d_call: NA; j_call: TRBJ2-1; cdr3_nt: TGCGCCAGCAGCTTGGTCGACTACAATGAGCAGTTCTTC; cdr3_aa: CASSLVDYNEQFF
clone_size: NA; v_call: TRBV18; d_call: NA; j_call: TRBJ1-5; cdr3_nt: TGTGCCAGCTCACCACTCGCGGACCCCATGCAGCCCCAGCATTTT; cdr3_aa: CASSPLADPMQPQHF
clone_size: NA; v_call: TRBV6-5; d_call: NA; j_call: TRBJ2-3; cdr3_nt: TGTGCCAGCAGTTATAACCCCCAGACTGCCGATACGCAGTATTTT; cdr3_aa: CASSYNPQTADTQYF
clone_size: NA; v_call: TRBV5-8; d_call: TRBD1; j_call: TRBJ1-2; cdr3_nt: TGTGCCAGCAGCTGGGGACAGCGGGACTATGGCTACACCTTC; cdr3_aa: CASSWGQRDYGYTF
clone_size: NA; v_call: TRBV5-1; d_call: NA; j_call: TRBJ1-4; cdr3_nt: TGCGCCAGCAGCTTAGGGGGGACTAATGAAAAACTGTTTTTT; cdr3_aa: CASSLGGTNEKLFF
clone_size: NA; v_call: TRBV2; d_call: TRBD1; j_call: TRBJ2-4; cdr3_nt: TGTGCCAGCAGGGGGACAGGTCGCGGAATACTAGCCAAAAACATTCAGTACTTC; cdr3_aa: CASRGTGRGILAKNIQYF
clone_size: few; v_call: TRBV5-1; d_call: NA; j_call: TRBJ1-6; cdr3_nt: TGCGCCAGCAGCCGACAATCCAAGGATTCCTATAATTCACCCCTCCACTTT; cdr3_aa: CASSRQSKDSYNSPLHF
clone_size: NA; v_call: TRBV11-2; d_call: NA; j_call: TRBJ2-1; cdr3_nt: TGTGCCAGCAGCCTGTTCCCCGGTGTTGAGCAGTTCTTC; cdr3_aa: CASSLFPGVEQFF
clone_size: NA; v_call: TRBV7-2; d_call: NA; j_call: TRBJ2-3; cdr3_nt: TGTGCCAGCAGCTCAGGGAAACCCCGCACAGATACGCAGTATTTT; cdr3_aa: CASSSGKPRTDTQYF
clone_size: NA; v_call: TRBV28; d_call: NA; j_call: TRBJ2-5; cdr3_nt: TGTGCCAGCAGCCCCACAAATTGGGGGGGGCGGGAGACCCAGTACTTC; cdr3_aa: CASSPTNWGGRETQYF
clone_size: NA; v_call: TRBV12-5; d_call: NA; j_call: TRBJ2-1; cdr3_nt: TGTGCTAGTGGTTTGGTAATCTGGGGGGGACAGTCATTAACTTACAATGAGCAGTTCTTC; cdr3_aa: CASGLVIWGGQSLTYNEQFF
clone_size: NA; v_call: TRBV2; d_call: NA; j_call: TRBJ1-4; cdr3_nt: TGTGCCAGCAGTGAAGGACCCGGGACTACTAATGAAAAACTGTTTTTT; cdr3_aa: CASSEGPGTTNEKLFF
clone_size: NA; v_call: TRBV19; d_call: TRBD1; j_call: TRBJ1-6; cdr3_nt: TGTGCCAGTAGCCGCACCGGGACAGGGGGGAAAAATTCACCCCTCCACTTT; cdr3_aa: CASSRTGTGGKNSPLHF
clone_size: NA; v_call: TRBV11-3; d_call: NA; j_call: TRBJ2-7; cdr3_nt: TGTGCCAGCAGCTTAGAAGGGGACGGTGAGCAGTACTTC; cdr3_aa: CASSLEGDGEQYF
clone_size: NA; v_call: TRBV14; d_call: NA; j_call: TRBJ1-4; cdr3_nt: TGTGCCAGCAGCCGGACAGATAATGAAAAACTGTTTTTT; cdr3_aa: CASSRTDNEKLFF
clone_size: NA; v_call: TRBV6-6; d_call: NA; j_call: TRBJ1-1; cdr3_nt: TGTGCCAGCAGTTACTCGGGATCCCAGGGCACTGAAGCTTTCTTT; cdr3_aa: CASSYSGSQGTEAFF
clone_size: few; v_call: TRBV10-3; d_call: TRBD1; j_call: TRBJ1-2; cdr3_nt: TGTGCCATCAGCTATATGACAGGGAACTACACCTTC; cdr3_aa: CAISYMTGNYTF
clone_size: once; v_call: TRBV5-1; d_call: TRBD1; j_call: TRBJ1-5; cdr3_nt: TGCGCCAGCAGCTTGGGGGGACAGGCGCTCGGAGGCCTCAATCAGCCCCAGCATTTT; cdr3_aa: CASSLGGQALGGLNQPQHF
clone_size: NA; v_call: TRBV4-3; d_call: NA; j_call: TRBJ1-2; cdr3_nt: TGCGCCAGCAGCCAAGTCGGCTGGACCGGAGAGCCGTATGGCTACACCTTC; cdr3_aa: CASSQVGWTGEPYGYTF
clone_size: once; v_call: TRBV4-2; d_call: NA; j_call: TRBJ2-5; cdr3_nt: TGTGCCAGCAGCCAAGATACAGAGACCCAGTACTTC; cdr3_aa: CASSQDTETQYF
clone_size: NA; v_call: TRBV5-4; d_call: TRBD2; j_call: TRBJ2-5; cdr3_nt: TGTGCCAGCAGCCCTGGGCCAGCGGGGGGTGAAGAGACCCAGTACTTC; cdr3_aa: CASSPGPAGGEETQYF
clone_size: NA; v_call: TRBV1; d_call: NA; j_call: TRBJ2-1; cdr3_nt: TGCACCAGCAGCCAAGAAAACCCCCTTAAAGCGGGGGTCGGGAATGAGCAGTTCTTC; cdr3_aa: CTSSQENPLKAGVGNEQFF
clone_size: NA; v_call: TRBV30; d_call: NA; j_call: TRBJ1-6; cdr3_nt: TGTGCCTCCTCCCGGGACAAGTTAAGTGGGATGGCTTCACCCCTCCACTTT; cdr3_aa: CASSRDKLSGMASPLHF
clone_size: few; v_call: TRBV25-1; d_call: NA; j_call: TRBJ1-2; cdr3_nt: TGTGCCAGCAGTACTCTTCGCTATGGCTACACCTTC; cdr3_aa: CASSTLRYGYTF
clone_size: few; v_call: TRBV28; d_call: NA; j_call: TRBJ2-7; cdr3_nt: TGTGGTACGGTGAGCCACTACGAGCAGTACTTC; cdr3_aa: CGTVSHYEQYF
clone_size: NA; v_call: TRBV9; d_call: NA; j_call: TRBJ1-1; cdr3_nt: TGTGCCAGCAGCGTGGAGTTGGTCACTGAAGCTTTCTTT; cdr3_aa: CASSVELVTEAFF
clone_size: NA; v_call: TRBV6-5; d_call: NA; j_call: TRBJ2-5; cdr3_nt: TGTGCCAGCAGTTACGGGAACGTGGGGACCCAGTACTTC; cdr3_aa: CASSYGNVGTQYF
clone_size: NA; v_call: TRBV18; d_call: NA; j_call: TRBJ2-3; cdr3_nt: TGTGCCAGCTCACCGCCAACAGATACGCAGTATTTT; cdr3_aa: CASSPPTDTQYF